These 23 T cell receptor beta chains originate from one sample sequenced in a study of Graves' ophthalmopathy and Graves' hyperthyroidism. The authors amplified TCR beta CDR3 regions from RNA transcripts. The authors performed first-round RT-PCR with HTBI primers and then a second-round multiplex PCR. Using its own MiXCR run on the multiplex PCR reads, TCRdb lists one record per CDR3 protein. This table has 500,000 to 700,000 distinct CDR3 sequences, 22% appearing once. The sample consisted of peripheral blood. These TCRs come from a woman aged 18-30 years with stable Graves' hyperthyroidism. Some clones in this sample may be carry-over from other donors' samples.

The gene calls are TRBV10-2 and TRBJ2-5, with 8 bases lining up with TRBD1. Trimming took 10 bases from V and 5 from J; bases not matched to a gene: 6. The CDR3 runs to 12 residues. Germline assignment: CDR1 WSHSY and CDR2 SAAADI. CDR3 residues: CAIQGAGETQYF. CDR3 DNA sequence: TGCGCCATTCAGGGGGCTGGGGAGACCCAGTACTTC.

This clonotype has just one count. The CDR3 nucleotides read TGTGCCAGCAGTCCCCGTCGGGCCCTATCCGAGCAGTACTTC. It is translated as CASSPRRALSEQYF. V and J are TRBV12-3 or TRBV12-4 and TRBJ2-7; D not certain. Trimming cost V 5 bases and J 6 bases, with 17 bases left between them. The CDR3 has 14 residues.

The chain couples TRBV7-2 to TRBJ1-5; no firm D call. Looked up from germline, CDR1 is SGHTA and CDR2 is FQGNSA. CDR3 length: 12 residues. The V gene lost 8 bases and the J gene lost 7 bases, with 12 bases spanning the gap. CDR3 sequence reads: CASSELFQPQHF. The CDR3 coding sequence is TGTGCCAGCTCCGAACTTTTCCAGCCCCAGCATTTT.

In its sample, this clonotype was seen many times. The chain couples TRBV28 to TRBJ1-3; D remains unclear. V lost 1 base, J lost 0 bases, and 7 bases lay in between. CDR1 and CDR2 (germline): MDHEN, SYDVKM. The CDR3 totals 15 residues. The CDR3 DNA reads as TGTGCCAGCAGTTTATCCCACCTCTCTGGAAACACCATATATTTT. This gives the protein CASSLSHLSGNTIYF.

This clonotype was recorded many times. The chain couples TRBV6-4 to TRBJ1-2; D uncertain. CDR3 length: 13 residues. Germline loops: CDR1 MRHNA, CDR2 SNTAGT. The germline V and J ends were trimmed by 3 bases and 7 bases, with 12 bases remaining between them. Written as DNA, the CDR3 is TGTGCCAGCAGTGAATTTGAGGGCCTTGGCTACACCTTC. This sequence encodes CASSEFEGLGYTF.

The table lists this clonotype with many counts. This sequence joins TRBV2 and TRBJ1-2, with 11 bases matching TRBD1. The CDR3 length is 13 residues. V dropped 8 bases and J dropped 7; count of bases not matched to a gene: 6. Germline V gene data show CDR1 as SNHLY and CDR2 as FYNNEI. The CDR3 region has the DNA TGTGCCAGCCGGGGGACAGGGGGTGGTGGCTACACCTTC. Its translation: CASRGTGGGGYTF.

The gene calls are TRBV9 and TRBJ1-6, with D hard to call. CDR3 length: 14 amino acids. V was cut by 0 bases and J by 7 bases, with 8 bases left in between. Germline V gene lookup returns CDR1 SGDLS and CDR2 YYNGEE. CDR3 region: CASSVEGMNSPLHF. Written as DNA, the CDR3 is TGTGCCAGCAGCGTAGAAGGGATGAATTCACCCCTCCACTTT.

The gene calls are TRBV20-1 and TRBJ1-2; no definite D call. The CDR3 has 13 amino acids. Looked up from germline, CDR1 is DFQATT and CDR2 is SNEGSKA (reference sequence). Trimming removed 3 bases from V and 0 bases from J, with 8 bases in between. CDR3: CSARSEANYGYTF. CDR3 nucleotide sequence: TGCAGTGCTAGGTCAGAAGCTAACTATGGCTACACCTTC.

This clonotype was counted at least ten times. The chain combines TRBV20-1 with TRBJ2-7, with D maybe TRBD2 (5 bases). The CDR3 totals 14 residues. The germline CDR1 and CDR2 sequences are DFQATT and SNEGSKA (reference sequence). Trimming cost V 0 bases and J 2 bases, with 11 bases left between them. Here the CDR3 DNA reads TGCAGTGCTAGAGATCAACCGACTACCTACGAGCAGTACTTC. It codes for CSARDQPTTYEQYF.

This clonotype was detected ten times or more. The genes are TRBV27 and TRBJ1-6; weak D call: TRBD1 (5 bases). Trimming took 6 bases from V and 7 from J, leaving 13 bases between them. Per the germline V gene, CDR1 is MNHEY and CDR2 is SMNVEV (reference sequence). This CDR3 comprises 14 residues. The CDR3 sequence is CASSFAGRNSPLHF. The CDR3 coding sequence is TGTGCCAGCAGCTTCGCAGGGCGGAATTCACCCCTCCACTTT.

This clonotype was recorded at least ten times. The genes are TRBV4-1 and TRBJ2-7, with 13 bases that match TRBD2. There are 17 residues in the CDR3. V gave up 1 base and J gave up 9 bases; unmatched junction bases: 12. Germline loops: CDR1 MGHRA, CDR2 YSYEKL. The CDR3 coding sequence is TGCGCCAGCAGCCAAGGAGTGTCCGGACTAGCGGGAGTCGGGCAGTACTTC. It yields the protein CASSQGVSGLAGVGQYF.

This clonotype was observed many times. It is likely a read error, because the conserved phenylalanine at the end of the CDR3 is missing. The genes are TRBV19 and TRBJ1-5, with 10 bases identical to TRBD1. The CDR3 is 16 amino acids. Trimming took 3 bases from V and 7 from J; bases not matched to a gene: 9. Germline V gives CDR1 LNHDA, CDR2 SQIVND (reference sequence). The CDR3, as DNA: TGTGCCAGTAGTATGGGGAGGACAGGGGGAGGACAGCCCCAGCATCTT. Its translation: CASSMGRTGGGQPQHL.

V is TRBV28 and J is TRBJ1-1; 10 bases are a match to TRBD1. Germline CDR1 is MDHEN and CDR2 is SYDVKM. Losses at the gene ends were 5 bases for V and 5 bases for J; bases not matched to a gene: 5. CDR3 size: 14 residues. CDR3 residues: CASSRRDRGTEAFF. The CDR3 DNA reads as TGTGCCAGCAGTCGCCGGGACAGGGGTACTGAAGCTTTCTTT. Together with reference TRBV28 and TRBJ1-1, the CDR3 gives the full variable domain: DVKVTQSSRYLVKRTGEKVFLECVQDMDHENMFWYRQDPGLGLRLIYFSYDVKMKEKGDIPEGYSVSREKKERFSLILESASTNQTSMYLCASSRRDRGTEAFFGQGTRLTVV.

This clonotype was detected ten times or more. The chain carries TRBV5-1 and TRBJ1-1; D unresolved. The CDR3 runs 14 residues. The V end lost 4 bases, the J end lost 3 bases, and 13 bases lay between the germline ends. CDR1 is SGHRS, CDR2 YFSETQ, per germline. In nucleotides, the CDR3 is TGCGCCAGCAGCCCTGCGGCGAGGGACACTGAAGCTTTCTTT. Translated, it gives CASSPAARDTEAFF. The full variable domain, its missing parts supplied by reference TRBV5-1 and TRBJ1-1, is KAGVTQTPRYLIKTRGQQVTLSCSPISGHRSVSWYQQTPGQGLQFLFEYFSETQRNKGNFPGRFSGRQFSNSRSEMNVSTLELGDSALYLCASSPAARDTEAFFGQGTRLTVV.

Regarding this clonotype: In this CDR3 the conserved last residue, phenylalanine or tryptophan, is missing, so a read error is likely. The CDR3 spells CASSPEGQVFSNQPQHS. The CDR3, as DNA: TGTGCCAGTAGTCCCGAGGGACAGGTTTTTAGCAATCAGCCCCAGCATTCT. The chain combines TRBV19 with TRBJ1-5, with 8 nucleotides matching TRBD1. Germline V gene sequence: CDR1 LNHDA, CDR2 SQIVND (reference sequence). J was trimmed by 0 bases and V by 5 bases; bases with no gene match: 9. The length of the CDR3 is 17 residues.

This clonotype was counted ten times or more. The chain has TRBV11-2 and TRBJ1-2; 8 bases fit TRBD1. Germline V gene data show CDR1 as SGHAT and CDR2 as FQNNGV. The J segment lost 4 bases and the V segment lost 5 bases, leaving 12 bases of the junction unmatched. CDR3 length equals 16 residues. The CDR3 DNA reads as TGTGCCAGCAGCCTTAAGGGGGGACAGGCGGGCTATGGCTACACCTTC. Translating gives CASSLKGGQAGYGYTF.

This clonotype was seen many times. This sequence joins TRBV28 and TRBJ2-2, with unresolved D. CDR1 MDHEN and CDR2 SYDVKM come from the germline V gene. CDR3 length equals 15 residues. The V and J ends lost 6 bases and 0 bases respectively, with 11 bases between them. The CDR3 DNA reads TGTGCCAGCAGCCTGACGGGTGCGAACACCGGGGAGCTGTTTTTT. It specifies CASSLTGANTGELFF.

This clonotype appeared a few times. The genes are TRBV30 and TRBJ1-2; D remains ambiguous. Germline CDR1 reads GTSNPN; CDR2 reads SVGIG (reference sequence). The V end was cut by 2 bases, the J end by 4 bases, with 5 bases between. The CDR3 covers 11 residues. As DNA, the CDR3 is TGTGCCTGGAGTCACGGCTATGGCTACACCTTC. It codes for CAWSHGYGYTF.

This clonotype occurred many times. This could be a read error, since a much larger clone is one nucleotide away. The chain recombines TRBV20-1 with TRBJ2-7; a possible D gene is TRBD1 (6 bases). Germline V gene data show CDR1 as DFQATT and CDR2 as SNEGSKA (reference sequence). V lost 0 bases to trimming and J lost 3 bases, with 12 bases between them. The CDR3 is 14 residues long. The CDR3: CSARDGGIDYEQYF. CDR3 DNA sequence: TGCAGTGCTAGAGATGGGGGCATAGACTACGAGCAGTACTTC.

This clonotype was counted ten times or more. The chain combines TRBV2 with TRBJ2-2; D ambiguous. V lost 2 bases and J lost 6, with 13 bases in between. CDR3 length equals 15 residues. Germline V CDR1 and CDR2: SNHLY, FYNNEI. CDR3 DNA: TGTGCCAGCAGTGAATCTCAGGACGGAGCCGGGGAGCTGTTTTTT. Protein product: CASSESQDGAGELFF.

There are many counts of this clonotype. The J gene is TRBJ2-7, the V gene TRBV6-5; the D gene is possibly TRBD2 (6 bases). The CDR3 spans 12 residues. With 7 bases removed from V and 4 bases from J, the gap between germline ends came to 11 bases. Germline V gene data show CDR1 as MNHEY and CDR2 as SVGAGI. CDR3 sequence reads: CASKEGIYEQYF. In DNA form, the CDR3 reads TGTGCCAGCAAGGAGGGGATTTACGAGCAGTACTTC.

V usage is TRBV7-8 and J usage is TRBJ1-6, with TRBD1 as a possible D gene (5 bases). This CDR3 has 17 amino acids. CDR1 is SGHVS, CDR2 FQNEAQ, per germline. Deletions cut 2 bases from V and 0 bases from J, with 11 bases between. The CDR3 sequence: CASSLWGGNSYNSPLHF. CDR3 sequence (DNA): TGTGCCAGCAGCTTATGGGGGGGGAACTCCTATAATTCACCCCTCCACTTT. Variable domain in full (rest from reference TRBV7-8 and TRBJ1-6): GAGVSQSPRYKVAKRGQDVALRCDPISGHVSLFWYQQALGQGPEFLTYFQNEAQLDKSGLPSDRFFAERPEGSVSTLKIQRTQQEDSAVYLCASSLWGGNSYNSPLHFGNGTRLTVT.

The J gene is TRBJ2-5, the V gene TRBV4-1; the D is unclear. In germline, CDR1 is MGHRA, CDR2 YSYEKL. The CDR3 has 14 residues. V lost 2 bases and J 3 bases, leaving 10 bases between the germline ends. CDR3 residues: CASSQSPSEETQYF. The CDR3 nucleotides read TGCGCCAGCAGCCAAAGTCCTAGTGAAGAGACCCAGTACTTC.